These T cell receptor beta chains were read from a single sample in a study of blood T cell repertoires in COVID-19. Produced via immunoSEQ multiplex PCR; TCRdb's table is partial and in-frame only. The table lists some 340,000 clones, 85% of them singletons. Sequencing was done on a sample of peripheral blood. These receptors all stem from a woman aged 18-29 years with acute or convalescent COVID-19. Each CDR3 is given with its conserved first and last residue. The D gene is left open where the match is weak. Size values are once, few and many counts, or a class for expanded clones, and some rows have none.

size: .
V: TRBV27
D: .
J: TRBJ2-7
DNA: TGTGCCAGCAGTAGTCCCCAGCGGACGGAGTACGAGCAGTACTTC
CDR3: CASSSPQRTEYEQYF

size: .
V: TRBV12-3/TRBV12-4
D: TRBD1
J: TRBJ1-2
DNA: TGTGCCAGCAGTTGGACAGGGGGCTCGAGCTACACCTTC
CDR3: CASSWTGGSSYTF

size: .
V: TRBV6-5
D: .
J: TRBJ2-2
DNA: TGTGCCAGCAGTAAGTCAGCGAACACCGGGGAGCTGTTTTTT
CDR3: CASSKSANTGELFF

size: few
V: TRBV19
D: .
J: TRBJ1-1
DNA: TGTGCCAGTAGTATAATGTCGACAGGCGGGGGAAACACTGAAGCTTTCTTT
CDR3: CASSIMSTGGGNTEAFF

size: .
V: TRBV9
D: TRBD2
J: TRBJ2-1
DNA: TGTGCCAGCAGCGCCGGACTAGCGGGGGGGCCATATGAGCAGTTCTTC
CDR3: CASSAGLAGGPYEQFF

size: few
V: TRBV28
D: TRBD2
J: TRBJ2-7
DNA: TGTGCCAGCAGGCTAAGCGGGGGGCCCTTCGACGAGCAGTACTTC
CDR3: CASRLSGGPFDEQYF

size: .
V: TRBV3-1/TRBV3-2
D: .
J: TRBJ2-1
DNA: TGTGCCAGCAGCCAAGGGACATTACTATCCGAGCAGTTCTTC
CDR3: CASSQGTLLSEQFF

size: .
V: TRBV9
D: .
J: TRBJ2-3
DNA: TGTGCCAGCAGCCCCAATCGGGTGGGGCGGGATACGCAGTATTTT
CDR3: CASSPNRVGRDTQYF

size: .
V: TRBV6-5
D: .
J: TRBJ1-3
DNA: TGTGCCAGCAGTCGACAGGCTTCTGGAAACACCATATATTTT
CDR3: CASSRQASGNTIYF

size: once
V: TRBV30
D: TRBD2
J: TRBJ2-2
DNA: TGTGCCTGGAGTGTACTAGCGGGGGGGCGAGTCGGGGAGCTGTTTTTT
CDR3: CAWSVLAGGRVGELFF

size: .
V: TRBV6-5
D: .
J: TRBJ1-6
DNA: TGTGCCAGCAGTTACACCCTAGACAGAACGGATTCACCCCTCCACTTT
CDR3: CASSYTLDRTDSPLHF

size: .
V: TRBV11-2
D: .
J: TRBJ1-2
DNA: TGTGCCAGCAGCCAAGACGGGAACTATGGCTACACCTTC
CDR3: CASSQDGNYGYTF

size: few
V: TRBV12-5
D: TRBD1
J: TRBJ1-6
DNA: TGTGCTAGTGGTTCGAAACCAGGGGGCCTGAGCTCCTATAATTCACCCCTCCACTTT
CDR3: CASGSKPGGLSSYNSPLHF

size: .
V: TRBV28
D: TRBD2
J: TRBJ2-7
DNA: TGTGCCAGCAGTTTCTCCAGCGGGAGGGACGAGCAGTACTTC
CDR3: CASSFSSGRDEQYF

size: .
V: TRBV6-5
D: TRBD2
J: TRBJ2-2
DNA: TGTGCCAGCACCCCCGTAGCGGGAGCCGGGGAGCTGTTTTTT
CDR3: CASTPVAGAGELFF

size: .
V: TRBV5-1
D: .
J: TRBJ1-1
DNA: TGCGCCAGCAGTTTCACACTAAACACTGAAGCTTTCTTT
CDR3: CASSFTLNTEAFF

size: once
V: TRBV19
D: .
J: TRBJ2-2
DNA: TGTGCCAGTAAAGAGCGCGGGACCGGGGAGCTGTTTTTT
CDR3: CASKERGTGELFF

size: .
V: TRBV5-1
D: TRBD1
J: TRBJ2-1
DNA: TGCGCCAGCAGAGATCAGGGACAGTACAATGAGCAGTTCTTC
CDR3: CASRDQGQYNEQFF

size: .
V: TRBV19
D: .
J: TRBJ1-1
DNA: TGTGCCAGTACCAAGAGGGCGTTTAACACTGAAGCTTTCTTT
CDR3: CASTKRAFNTEAFF

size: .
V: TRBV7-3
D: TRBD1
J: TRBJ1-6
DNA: TGTGCCAGCAGCCTAGGGACAGGGGGCTTTTCACCCCTCCACTTT
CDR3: CASSLGTGGFSPLHF

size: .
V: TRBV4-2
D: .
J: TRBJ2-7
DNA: TGTGCCAGCAGCCAGTTTTACGGACAGCCCCCCTACGAGCAGTACTTC
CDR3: CASSQFYGQPPYEQYF

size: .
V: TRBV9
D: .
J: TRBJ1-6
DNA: TGTGCCAGCGGGGGGAATTCACCCCTCCACTTT
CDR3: CASGGNSPLHF

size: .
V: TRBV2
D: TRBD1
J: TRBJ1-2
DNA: TGTGCCGGAGACAGGGGGATGTCGGATGGCTACACCTTC
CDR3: CAGDRGMSDGYTF

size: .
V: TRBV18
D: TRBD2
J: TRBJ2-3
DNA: TGTGCCAGCTCACCAGCAGCCGGGACTAGCGGTTCAGATACGCAGTATTTT
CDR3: CASSPAAGTSGSDTQYF

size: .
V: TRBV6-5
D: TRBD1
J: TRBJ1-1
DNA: TGTGCCGGATCCAGGGGGCAGGACACTGAAGCTTTCTTT
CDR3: CAGSRGQDTEAFF

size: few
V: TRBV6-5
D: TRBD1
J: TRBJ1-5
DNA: TGTGCCAGCAGTTGGGGGACAGGGGAGAATCAGCCCCAGCATTTT
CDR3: CASSWGTGENQPQHF

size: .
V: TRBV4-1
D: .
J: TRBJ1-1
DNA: TGCGCCAGCAGCCAAGGCGCAGGGCGAAGTTGGGACACTGAAGCTTTCTTT
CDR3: CASSQGAGRSWDTEAFF

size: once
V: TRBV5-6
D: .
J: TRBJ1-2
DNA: TGTGCCAGCAGCCAAGGGACCAGGGAGGTTGATGGCTACACCTTC
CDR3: CASSQGTREVDGYTF

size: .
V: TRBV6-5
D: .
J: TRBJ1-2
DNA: TGTGCCAGCAGCCGCGACGCGGTCGGCTACACCTTC
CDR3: CASSRDAVGYTF

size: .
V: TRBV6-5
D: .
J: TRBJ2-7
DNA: TGTGCCAGCAGTACCGGGGGGCGGGTTTCCTACGAGCAGTACTTC
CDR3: CASSTGGRVSYEQYF

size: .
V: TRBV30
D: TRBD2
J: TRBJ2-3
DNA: TGTGCCTGGAGTACCGGGACTAGCGGGGACACAGATACGCAGTATTTT
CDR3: CAWSTGTSGDTDTQYF

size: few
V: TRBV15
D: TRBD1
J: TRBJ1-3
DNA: TGTGCCACCAGCGGAGAAGGGGGCTCCTCTGGAAACACCATATATTTT
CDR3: CATSGEGGSSGNTIYF

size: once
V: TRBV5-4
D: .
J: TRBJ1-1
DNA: TGTGCCAGCAGCTTGGAGTCAGGGTGGGGGGACACTGAAGCTTTCTTT
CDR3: CASSLESGWGDTEAFF

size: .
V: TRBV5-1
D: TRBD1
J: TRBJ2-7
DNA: TGCGCCAGCAGCCACGGGACAGAACGTTTCGAGCAGTACTTC
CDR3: CASSHGTERFEQYF

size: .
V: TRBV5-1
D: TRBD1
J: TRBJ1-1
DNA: TGCGCCAGCCTGGGACAGGGGAACACTGAAGCTTTCTTT
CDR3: CASLGQGNTEAFF

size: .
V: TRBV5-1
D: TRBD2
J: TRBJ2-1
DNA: TGCGCCAGCACGGGACTAGCGGGAGTTAGCAATGAGCAGTTCTTC
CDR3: CASTGLAGVSNEQFF

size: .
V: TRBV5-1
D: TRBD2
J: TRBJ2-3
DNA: TGCGCCAGCAGCTTGGTAGCGGGATACACAGATACGCAGTATTTT
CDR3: CASSLVAGYTDTQYF

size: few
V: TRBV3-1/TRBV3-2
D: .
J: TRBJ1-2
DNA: TGTGCCAGCAGCCAAGATCTTGATAGGGGGGGATATGGCTACACCTTC
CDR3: CASSQDLDRGGYGYTF

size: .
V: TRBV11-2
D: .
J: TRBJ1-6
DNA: TGTGCCAGCACCTCCTGGGGGCTGGATTCACCCCTCCACTTT
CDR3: CASTSWGLDSPLHF

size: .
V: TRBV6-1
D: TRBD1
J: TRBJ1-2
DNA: TGTGCCAGCCTCGGACAGGACTATGGCTACACCTTC
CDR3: CASLGQDYGYTF

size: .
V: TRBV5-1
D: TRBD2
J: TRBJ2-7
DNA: TGCGCCAGCAGCTCGGGGGGGATGACGACCTACGAGCAGTACTTC
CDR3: CASSSGGMTTYEQYF

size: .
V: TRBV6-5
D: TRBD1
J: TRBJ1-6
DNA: TGTGCCAGCAGTTACTCTGGCAGGGGGGATTCACCCCTCCACTTT
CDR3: CASSYSGRGDSPLHF

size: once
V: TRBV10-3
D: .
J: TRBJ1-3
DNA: TGTGCCATCAGTGATGGACAGTCTGGAAACACCATATATTTT
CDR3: CAISDGQSGNTIYF

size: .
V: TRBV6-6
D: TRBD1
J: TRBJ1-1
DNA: TGTGCCAGCAGTCCCGGGACAGATGGGGCTTTCTTT
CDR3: CASSPGTDGAFF

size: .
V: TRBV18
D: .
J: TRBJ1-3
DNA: TGTGCCAGCTCACCACCGTCCTTCTTATTGCGGAACTTT
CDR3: CASSPPSFLLRNF

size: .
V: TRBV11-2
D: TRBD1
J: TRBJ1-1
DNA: TGTGCCAGCAGATTCCAAACAGGGGGAAATACTGAAGCTTTCTTT
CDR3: CASRFQTGGNTEAFF

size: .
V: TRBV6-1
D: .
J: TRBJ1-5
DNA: TGTGCCAGCAGTGAAGACGGGGGGCAGGGCAATCAGCCCCAGCATTTT
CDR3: CASSEDGGQGNQPQHF

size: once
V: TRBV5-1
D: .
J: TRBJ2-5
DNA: TGCGCCAGCAGCCCCGACTCTAGGGGGGAGACCCAGTACTTC
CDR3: CASSPDSRGETQYF

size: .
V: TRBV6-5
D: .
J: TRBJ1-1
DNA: TGTGCCAGCCTCCGGGGGATGAACACTGAAGCTTTCTTT
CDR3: CASLRGMNTEAFF

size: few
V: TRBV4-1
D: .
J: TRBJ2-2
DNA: TGCGCCAGCAGCCAACGACAGCCCGATAATCGGAACACCGGGGAGCTGTTTTTT
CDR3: CASSQRQPDNRNTGELFF

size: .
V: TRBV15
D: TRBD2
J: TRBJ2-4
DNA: TGTGCCACCAGCAGTAGGACTAGCGGAATTCTAGCCAAAAACATTCAGTACTTC
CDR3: CATSSRTSGILAKNIQYF

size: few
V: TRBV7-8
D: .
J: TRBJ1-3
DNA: TGTGCCAGCAGCTTAACTGACTCTGGAAACACCATATATTTT
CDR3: CASSLTDSGNTIYF